The 5 T cell receptor beta chains below were found in one sample sequenced in a study of blood T cell repertoires in COVID-19. Data came from immunoSEQ multiplex PCR; TCRdb stores just in-frame clones and leaves some out. The table includes approximately 200,000 clones, roughly 86% detected once. The material sequenced was peripheral blood. Receptors were obtained from a woman under 40 with active or convalescent COVID-19.

This chain links TRBV12-3 or TRBV12-4 with TRBJ1-2, with D unresolved. The length of the CDR3 is 13 residues. Trimming took off 5 bases at V and 4 bases at J, with 11 bases between the two ends. This chain's CDR3 is CASSLGVFYGYTF. CDR3 DNA sequence: TGTGCCAGCAGTCTCGGGGTTTTCTATGGCTACACCTTC.

This chain uses TRBV5-1 with TRBJ1-1, with unresolved D. Trimming removed 0 bases from V and 4 bases from J, with 10 bases in between. Germline assignment: CDR1 SGHRS and CDR2 YFSETQ. The CDR3 is 14 residues long. The CDR3 DNA sequence: TGCGCCAGCAGCTTGGCGAAGAGTCCCACTGAAGCTTTCTTT. It translates to CASSLAKSPTEAFF.

The V gene is TRBV19, the J gene TRBJ1-2; TRBD1 matches 10 bases. V was pared by 4 bases and J by 1 base, with 3 bases of the junction left unmatched. This CDR3 has 15 residues. Germline CDR1 LNHDA, CDR2 SQIVND (reference sequence). For the CDR3, the DNA is TGTGCCAGTAGTACCGGGGACAGGGGTAACTATGGCTACACCTTC. Encoded protein: CASSTGDRGNYGYTF.

The V gene is TRBV5-1, the J gene TRBJ1-2; D call uncertain. The CDR3 loop spans 15 amino acids. Trimming took off 0 bases at V and 7 bases at J, with 16 bases between the two ends. Germline loops: CDR1 SGHRS, CDR2 YFSETQ. The CDR3 spells CASSLAQAIEGGYTF. CDR3 sequence (DNA): TGCGCCAGCAGCTTGGCTCAGGCGATCGAGGGTGGCTACACCTTC.

This chain links TRBV6-2 or TRBV6-3 with TRBJ2-1; weak D call: TRBD2 (7 bases). V was pared by 6 bases and J by 12 bases, with 18 bases between. This CDR3 region has 13 residues. CDR1 and CDR2 from the germline V gene are MNHEY and SVGEGT. Written as DNA, the CDR3 is TGTGCCAGCAGCCGGGACACCTCGGGGGGGCAGTTCTTC. Translation: CASSRDTSGGQFF.